A selection of T cell receptor beta chains follows, all from one sample in a study of CD8 T cells in Susac syndrome. TCRdb itself ran the immunoSEQ multiplex PCR reads through MiXCR, one entry per CDR3 protein. Of 100,000 to 150,000 distinct CDR3 sequences listed, approximately 96% are singletons. Sequenced sample: CD8+ T cells from PBMCs. These receptors were taken from a human donor with Susac syndrome. CDR3s include the opening cysteine and the closing phenylalanine or tryptophan. A D gene is named only where the DNA matches it firmly. Clone size, where shown, is once, few, many, or a class for clones that have expanded.

once | TRBJ1-1 | . | TRBV29-1 | TGCAGCGTTAACCCCCCCTCGAAGGAGGGGAACACTGAAGCTTTCTTT | CSVNPPSKEGNTEAFF
. | TRBJ2-2 | . | TRBV5-1 | TGCGCCAGCGGGGACCCGAACACCGGGGAGCTGTTTTTT | CASGDPNTGELFF
. | TRBJ2-7 | . | TRBV7-9 | TGTGCCAGCAGCCCAAGCGAGGGGTACGAGCAGTACTTC | CASSPSEGYEQYF
once | TRBJ1-2 | . | TRBV6-6 | TGTGCCAGCACTCAACATGAAGGCTACACCTTC | CASTQHEGYTF
. | TRBJ1-2 | . | TRBV7-9 | TGTGCCAGCAGCTTACTTGGCGGGTATGGCTACACCTTC | CASSLLGGYGYTF
. | TRBJ2-7 | . | TRBV30 | TGTGCCTGGGATCATCACGAAACCTACTACGAGCAGTACTTC | CAWDHHETYYEQYF
. | TRBJ1-5 | TRBD1 | TRBV19 | TGTGCCAGTAGTGTCCGGGACAGAAATCAGCCCCAGCATTTT | CASSVRDRNQPQHF
. | TRBJ2-3 | TRBD2 | TRBV20-1 | TGCAGTGCTAGAGATGAACTAGCGGGAGCCACAGATACGCAGTATTTT | CSARDELAGATDTQYF
. | TRBJ1-2 | TRBD1 | TRBV27 | TGTGCCAGCACCCCGGGACAGGGCTATGGCTACACCTTC | CASTPGQGYGYTF
. | TRBJ2-1 | . | TRBV19 | TGTGCCAGTAGTCAAGGGGAGTATGAGCAGTTCTTC | CASSQGEYEQFF
. | TRBJ2-6 | . | TRBV6-5 | TGTGCCAGCAGGAGGGGGACTGGGGCCAACGTCCTGACTTTC | CASRRGTGANVLTF
. | TRBJ2-2 | . | TRBV10-3 | TGTGCCACGCTCGGTAGCACCGGGGAGCTGTTTTTT | CATLGSTGELFF
once | TRBJ2-1 | . | TRBV29-1 | TGCAGCGTTGAGACCGACTCCCCGAGCTCCTACAATGAGCAGTTCTTC | CSVETDSPSSYNEQFF
. | TRBJ2-1 | . | TRBV25-1 | TGTGCCAGCAGTAAAGACCTGGACAAAAGCTCCTACAATGAGCAGTTCTTC | CASSKDLDKSSYNEQFF
. | TRBJ2-1 | . | TRBV20-1 | TGCAGTGCTAGAGACCCGGACCGCTCGTACAATGAGCAGTTCTTC | CSARDPDRSYNEQFF
. | TRBJ1-2 | . | TRBV12-3/TRBV12-4 | TGTGCCAGCACCACAGATTTTAACTATGGCTACACCTTC | CASTTDFNYGYTF
. | TRBJ2-1 | . | TRBV12-3/TRBV12-4 | TGTGCCAGCATAAAGGACGGGAGTCGCTACAATGAGCAGTTCTTC | CASIKDGSRYNEQFF
. | TRBJ1-5 | . | TRBV27 | TGTGCCAGCAGTTTATCGGGGGGGCAGGGCAATCAGCCCCAGCATTTT | CASSLSGGQGNQPQHF
. | TRBJ2-1 | . | TRBV15 | TGTGCCACCAGCAGAGAGATGGTCGCCGAGCAGTTCTTC | CATSREMVAEQFF
few | TRBJ2-1 | . | TRBV14 | TGTGCCAGCAGCCAAGACCAGAGCTCCTACAATGAGCAGTTCTTC | CASSQDQSSYNEQFF
. | TRBJ1-2 | . | TRBV12-3/TRBV12-4 | TGTGCCAGCAGTGGGGACACATCTAACTATGGCTACACCTTC | CASSGDTSNYGYTF
. | TRBJ2-2 | . | TRBV30 | TGTGCCTGGAACGATAGCCCCACCGGGGAGCTGTTTTTT | CAWNDSPTGELFF
. | TRBJ2-3 | TRBD1 | TRBV24-1 | TGTGCCACCAGTGATCTCGGACAGGGGATTACAGATACGCAGTATTTT | CATSDLGQGITDTQYF
. | TRBJ2-5 | TRBD2 | TRBV13 | TGTGCCAGCAGCCTTAACAGCGGGGAAAGGGAGACCCAGTACTTC | CASSLNSGERETQYF
few | TRBJ1-2 | TRBD1 | TRBV5-4 | TGTGCCAGCAGCTTCCCGGGACAGGGGGTTGGCTACACCTTC | CASSFPGQGVGYTF
. | TRBJ2-5 | . | TRBV13 | TGTGCCAGCAGCTTGGGGCAGGGGGGCCAAGAGACCCAGTACTTC | CASSLGQGGQETQYF
. | TRBJ2-3 | . | TRBV20-1 | TGCAGTGCTAGAGCCCTAGCCCTCACAGATACGCAGTATTTT | CSARALALTDTQYF
. | TRBJ2-2 | . | TRBV5-1 | TGCGCCAGCAGCTTGCCGGCCGGGGGCACCGGGGAGCTGTTTTTT | CASSLPAGGTGELFF
. | TRBJ1-5 | . | TRBV30 | TGTGCCTGGAGTGTAAGGGGCAATCAGCCCCAGCATTTT | CAWSVRGNQPQHF
. | TRBJ1-2 | TRBD1 | TRBV6-5 | TGTGCCAGCAGTTACGGAGAGACAGGGACTAACTATGGCTACACCTTC | CASSYGETGTNYGYTF
. | TRBJ2-3 | TRBD2 | TRBV12-3/TRBV12-4 | TGTGCCAGTTCAAGCGGGGTGGCAGATACGCAGTATTTT | CASSSGVADTQYF
. | TRBJ2-3 | TRBD2 | TRBV2 | TGTGCCAGCGGACCGGGAGGGGATACGCAGTATTTT | CASGPGGDTQYF
. | TRBJ2-1 | TRBD2 | TRBV27 | TGTGCCAGCAGTCTACTAGCGGTGGCCTACAATGAGCAGTTCTTC | CASSLLAVAYNEQFF
. | TRBJ1-1 | TRBD1 | TRBV6-4 | TGTGCCAGGGAGACAGGGGCCAACACTGAAGCTTTCTTT | CARETGANTEAFF
. | TRBJ2-2 | . | TRBV11-2 | TGTGCCAGCAGCTTGGGGGCAGACACCGGGGAGCTGTTTTTT | CASSLGADTGELFF
once | TRBJ2-6 | . | TRBV3-1 | TGTGCCAGCAGCCCCAAGGGGGGCTCTGGGGCCAACGTCCTGACTTTC | CASSPKGGSGANVLTF
. | TRBJ1-2 | TRBD1 | TRBV28 | TGTGCCAGCAGTTCAAGACCCGGGACAGGGGGCAACTATGGCTACACCTTC | CASSSRPGTGGNYGYTF
. | TRBJ1-2 | . | TRBV5-6 | TGTGCCAGCAGCTTGGAAGGGCCTAGGCCCTATGGCTACACCTTC | CASSLEGPRPYGYTF
. | TRBJ1-1 | . | TRBV30 | TGTGCCTGGGAGACGGGAGCGAACACTGAAGCTTTCTTT | CAWETGANTEAFF
. | TRBJ1-1 | . | TRBV6-5 | TGTGCCAGCAGTTACTCAGCGAACACTGAAGCTTTCTTT | CASSYSANTEAFF
. | TRBJ2-7 | TRBD1 | TRBV12-3/TRBV12-4 | TGTGCCAGCAGTTCGGGACAGTTATACGAGCAGTACTTC | CASSSGQLYEQYF
. | TRBJ2-2 | . | TRBV4-2 | TGTGCCAGCAGCCAAGCGGGACAGAACACCGGGGAGCTGTTTTTT | CASSQAGQNTGELFF